This TCR beta chain was recovered during a study of T cell responses to AZD1222 COVID-19 vaccine. Findings and caveats of the study: No day 14 peak samples; only post-peak repertoires were characterized.

Profiling relied on immunoSEQ multiplex PCR, and the TCRdb table lists in-frame clones only, not all of them. The sample consists of over 100,000 clones, roughly nine tenths of them appearing once. As to this clone: The antigen is unknown.

The receptor's source is an adult in good health. The source material was peripheral blood, sampled on day 0 of AZD1222 vaccination.

The CDR3, as DNA: TGTGCCAGTAGTATAGAGGGGGGTACGCAGTATTTT. It yields the protein CASSIEGGTQYF. The chain combines TRBV19 with TRBJ2-3, with D perhaps matching TRBD2 (6 bases). CDR3 size: 12 residues. Germline CDR1 and CDR2: LNHDA and SQIVND (reference sequence). V was pared by 0 bases and J by 8 bases, with 6 bases between.